The 30 T cell receptor beta chains presented below share a single source sample, sequenced in a study of early T cells in non-severe SARS-CoV-2 infection. TCRdb independently ran MiXCR on the 5' RACE reads; one entry per CDR3 protein. The data hold around 63,000 distinct CDR3 sequences, with 10% observed a single time. The sequences come from whole blood, collected at baseline. All receptors derive from an adult who was a healthcare worker with PCR-confirmed SARS-CoV-2 infection or an uninfected control (not recorded which).

This clonotype was detected ten times or more. The rearrangement links TRBV20-1 to TRBJ2-2; TRBD2 is a possible D gene (6 bases). This CDR3 region has 13 residues. Trimming shortened V by 5 bases and J by 3 bases, and 10 bases separated the two germline ends. Germline CDR1 reads DFQATT; CDR2 reads SNEGSKA (reference sequence). The CDR3 bases are TGCAGTGCTTCCAGCGGGCACACCGGGGAGCTGTTTTTT. As protein: CSASSGHTGELFF.

The chain recombines TRBV29-1 with TRBJ2-1; 7 nucleotides align to TRBD1. The germline V gene encodes CDR1 SQVTM and CDR2 ANQGSEA. V trimming: 7 bases; J trimming: 2 bases; junction bases outside the gene matches: 5. The CDR3 is 13 amino acids. The CDR3 reads CSALTGAYNEQFF. CDR3 bases: TGCAGCGCACTCACAGGGGCCTACAATGAGCAGTTCTTC.

This clonotype was seen more than once but under ten times. This chain links TRBV7-3 with TRBJ2-5; TRBD2 matches 8 bases. CDR3 size: 15 residues. Germline lookup yields CDR1 SGHTA and CDR2 FQGTGA. The V gene end was trimmed by 1 base and the J gene end by 5 bases; junction bases not matched to a gene: 6. The CDR3 reads CASSLRAGGGETQYF. The CDR3 nucleotides are TGTGCCAGCAGCTTAAGGGCGGGAGGCGGGGAGACCCAGTACTTC.

This clonotype showed up just a few times. This chain uses TRBV7-2 with TRBJ2-4; D gene unclear. CDR1 is SGHTA and CDR2 is FQGNSA in the germline V gene. Trimming removed 5 bases at V and 3 bases at J, with 11 bases between. The CDR3 totals 14 residues. For the CDR3, the DNA is TGTGCCAGCAGCACCCGTGTCGGCAAAAACATTCAGTACTTC. Its protein product is CASSTRVGKNIQYF.

At least ten counts were recorded for this clonotype. J is TRBJ2-7 and V is TRBV12-3 or TRBV12-4; D might be TRBD1 or TRBD2, each matching 7 bases. The CDR3 extends over 14 amino acids. Trimming stripped 6 bases from V and 5 bases from J, with 17 bases between. The CDR3 here is CASRQAGGEDEQYF. The DNA of the CDR3 is TGTGCCAGCAGGCAGGCAGGGGGGGAAGACGAGCAGTACTTC.

The chain has TRBV5-6 and TRBJ2-1, with D tentatively TRBD2 (5 bases). This CDR3 contains 15 residues. Between the trimmed V and J ends, which lost 3 bases and 3 bases, there was a span of 13 bases. Germline loops: CDR1 SGHDT, CDR2 YYEEEE. As DNA, the CDR3 is TGTGCCAGCAGCTCGCGGGTGACCTTCTACAATGAGCAGTTCTTC. Its translation is CASSSRVTFYNEQFF.

V is TRBV28 and J is TRBJ2-2; TRBD2 matches at 7 bases. Unmatched junction bases numbered 9, after V lost 2 bases and J lost 6 bases. Germline V CDR1 and CDR2: MDHEN, SYDVKM. The CDR3 totals 16 residues. CDR3 coding DNA: TGTGCCAGCAGTTTAGACCCACAACTAGCGTCCGGGGAGCTGTTTTTT. It yields the protein CASSLDPQLASGELFF. Looking up the rest from reference TRBV28 and TRBJ2-2 gives the full variable domain: DVKVTQSSRYLVKRTGEKVFLECVQDMDHENMFWYRQDPGLGLRLIYFSYDVKMKEKGDIPEGYSVSREKKERFSLILESASTNQTSMYLCASSLDPQLASGELFFGEGSRLTVL.

The CDR3 DNA sequence: TGTGCCAGCAGTTTACCCTTGGCCCACGGGACGGTAAACTACGAGCAGTACTTC. It codes for CASSLPLAHGTVNYEQYF. V usage is TRBV28 and J usage is TRBJ2-7, with D perhaps TRBD1 or TRBD2 (5 bases each). V lost 2 bases and J 3 bases, leaving 23 bases between the germline ends. The CDR3 totals 18 residues. Germline CDR1 and CDR2: MDHEN and SYDVKM. Full variable domain (outside the CDR3, taken from reference TRBV28 and TRBJ2-7): DVKVTQSSRYLVKRTGEKVFLECVQDMDHENMFWYRQDPGLGLRLIYFSYDVKMKEKGDIPEGYSVSREKKERFSLILESASTNQTSMYLCASSLPLAHGTVNYEQYFGPGTRLTVT.

This clonotype has a count of ten or more. V usage is TRBV28 and J usage is TRBJ1-2; 8 nucleotides agree with TRBD1. Trimming cost V 6 bases and J 6 bases; bases outside gene matches: 6. The CDR3 is 13 amino acids. Germline loops: CDR1 MDHEN, CDR2 SYDVKM. CDR3: CASSKGQVDGYTF. In DNA, the CDR3 is TGTGCCAGCAGCAAGGGACAGGTTGATGGCTACACCTTC.

This clonotype was observed many times. The chain carries TRBV6-1 and TRBJ1-5; perhaps TRBD1 as D (5 bases). The V end lost 1 base, the J end lost 7 bases, and 14 bases lay between the germline ends. Germline V gene data show CDR1 as MNHNS and CDR2 as SASEGT. The CDR3 runs 15 residues. CDR3 sequence (DNA): TGTGCCAGCAGTGAAGGAGGAGGGGCTGGGCAGCCCCAGCATTTT. Amino acid sequence: CASSEGGGAGQPQHF.

This chain links TRBV2 with TRBJ2-2; the D is unclear. Germline V gene sequence: CDR1 SNHLY, CDR2 FYNNEI. Trimming pared 6 bases from V and 6 bases from J, leaving 11 bases between. The length of the CDR3 is 13 residues. CDR3: CASRGFGAGELFF. In DNA form, the CDR3 reads TGTGCCAGCAGGGGCTTTGGGGCCGGGGAGCTGTTTTTT. The variable domain in full, with the rest retrieved from reference TRBV2 and TRBJ2-2, is EPEVTQTPSHQVTQMGQEVILRCVPISNHLYFYWYRQILGQKVEFLVSFYNNEISEKSEIFDDQFSVERPDGSNFTLKIRSTKLEDSAMYFCASRGFGAGELFFGEGSRLTVL.

This clonotype has just a few counts. The rearrangement uses TRBV20-1 and TRBJ2-3; 16 positions match TRBD2. The V and J ends lost 3 bases and 5 bases, in that order; junction bases with no gene match: 5. Germline V gives CDR1 DFQATT, CDR2 SNEGSKA (reference sequence). This CDR3 is built from 16 residues. The CDR3 nucleotides are TGCAGTGCTAGCGGGACTAGCGGGAGGGCCTTAGATACGCAGTATTTT. Protein product: CSASGTSGRALDTQYF.

The table lists this clonotype with many counts. The chain recombines TRBV28 with TRBJ2-7, with 9 bases that match TRBD1. CDR1 and CDR2 from the germline V gene are MDHEN and SYDVKM. V was pared by 6 bases and J by 5 bases, with 2 bases of the junction left unmatched. The CDR3 covers 12 residues. CDR3 sequence reads: CASRRQGDEQYF. CDR3 sequence (DNA): TGTGCCAGCAGGAGACAGGGGGACGAGCAGTACTTC.

This clonotype has ten or more counts. The rearrangement links TRBV20-1 to TRBJ2-7; TRBD1 matches 9 bases. Germline-derived CDR1 and CDR2 are DFQATT and SNEGSKA (reference sequence). The CDR3 totals 13 residues. The V segment lost 4 bases and the J segment 2 bases; nucleotides outside the gene matches: 3. CDR3 bases: TGCAGTGCTAAAACAGGGGGCCCCTACGAGCAGTACTTC. Amino acid sequence: CSAKTGGPYEQYF.

This clonotype has a handful of counts. This rearrangement joins TRBV10-3 to TRBJ2-1; TRBD2 matches 10 bases. V shed 6 bases, J shed 10 bases, and the junction held 12 bases outside the gene matches. The CDR3 has 15 residues. Per germline, CDR1 ENHRY and CDR2 SYGVKD. This CDR3 is CAISGSASGSGEQFF. The CDR3 DNA reads TGTGCCATCAGCGGGTCAGCTAGCGGGAGTGGCGAGCAGTTCTTC.

This clonotype came up a few times. This sequence joins TRBV10-3 and TRBJ2-1; 14 nucleotides agree with TRBD2. The CDR3 spans 16 residues. Trimming took 0 bases from V and 5 from J; bases not matched to a gene: 0. Germline V gives CDR1 ENHRY, CDR2 SYGVKD. CDR3: CAISESTSGRDNEQFF. The CDR3 DNA is TGTGCCATCAGTGAGTCGACTAGCGGGAGGGACAATGAGCAGTTCTTC.

This chain joins TRBV28 and TRBJ1-5, with TRBD1 matching over 8 bases. The V gene end was trimmed by 6 bases and the J gene end by 4 bases; junction bases not matched to a gene: 8. This CDR3 region has 15 residues. Germline assignment: CDR1 MDHEN and CDR2 SYDVKM. CDR3 loop: CASSLGDRLNQPQHF. CDR3 in DNA: TGTGCCAGCAGCCTGGGGGACAGGTTAAATCAGCCCCAGCATTTT. Combining the CDR3 with reference TRBV28 and TRBJ1-5 gives the whole variable domain DVKVTQSSRYLVKRTGEKVFLECVQDMDHENMFWYRQDPGLGLRLIYFSYDVKMKEKGDIPEGYSVSREKKERFSLILESASTNQTSMYLCASSLGDRLNQPQHFGDGTRLSIL.

The chain carries TRBV18 and TRBJ2-1; tentatively, D is TRBD2 (6 bases). Per germline, CDR1 KGHSH and CDR2 LQKENI. Trimming removed 0 bases at V and 4 bases at J, with 16 bases between. The CDR3 consists of 17 residues. The CDR3 bases are TGTGCCAGCTCACCACCGGGGGGTGAATGGCAATACAATGAGCAGTTCTTC. This translates into CASSPPGGEWQYNEQFF.

The V and J genes are TRBV7-8 and TRBJ2-5, with a weak D call TRBD2 (5 bases). This CDR3 contains 17 residues. Trimming took 2 bases from V and 5 from J, leaving 21 bases between them. CDR1 is SGHVS and CDR2 is FQNEAQ in the germline V gene. The CDR3 coding sequence is TGTGCCAGCAGCTTATTGGGAAGCGGAGACGATGCCGAGACCCAGTACTTC. Translating it yields CASSLLGSGDDAETQYF.

This clonotype appeared a few times. The genes are TRBV29-1 and TRBJ2-5; D unresolved. The length of the CDR3 is 12 residues. V lost 4 bases to trimming and J lost 2 bases, with 8 bases between them. Germline CDR1 is SQVTM and CDR2 is ANQGSEA. For the CDR3, the DNA is TGCAGCGTTGCCGTCTTACAAGAGACCCAGTACTTC. Its protein is CSVAVLQETQYF.

This clonotype showed up many times. The J gene is TRBJ2-7, the V gene TRBV20-1; D assignment may be TRBD1 or TRBD2 (5 bases each). Germline V gene sequence: CDR1 DFQATT, CDR2 SNEGSKA (reference sequence). The CDR3 covers 12 residues. V was cut by 5 bases and J by 4 bases, with 12 bases left in between. The CDR3 bases are TGCAGTGCTGGGCAGGGACGGTACGAGCAGTACTTC. Encoded protein: CSAGQGRYEQYF.

In its sample, this clonotype was seen a few times. J is TRBJ2-7 and V is TRBV5-4; the match to TRBD2 covers 8 bases. Trimming took 1 base from V and 6 from J; bases not matched to a gene: 3. The CDR3 covers 13 residues. The germline CDR1 and CDR2 sequences are SGHNT and YYREEE (reference sequence). The CDR3 loop is CASSLTGTSEQYF. In nucleotides, the CDR3 is TGTGCCAGCAGCTTGACCGGGACTAGCGAGCAGTACTTC.

This clonotype was detected ten times or more. The chain links TRBV6-6 to TRBJ2-7; a possible D gene is TRBD1 (6 bases). There are 13 residues in the CDR3. Trimming took 6 bases from V and 1 from J, leaving 10 bases between them. The germline CDR1 and CDR2 sequences are MNHNY and SVGAGI (reference sequence). The DNA of the CDR3 is TGTGCCAGCAGCCTGACAGGATCCTACGAGCAGTACTTC. It specifies CASSLTGSYEQYF.

This clonotype was seen ten or more times. The chain employs TRBV7-6 and TRBJ1-1; D uncertain. The CDR3 loop spans 13 amino acids. The ends were cut back, 9 bases at V and 1 base at J, with 12 bases in the middle. The germline V gene encodes CDR1 SGHVS and CDR2 FNYEAQ. The CDR3 loop is CASSGSPNTEAFF. The CDR3 nucleotides are TGTGCCAGTAGTGGGTCCCCGAACACTGAAGCTTTCTTT. Full variable domain (remainder filled in from reference TRBV7-6 and TRBJ1-1): GAGVSQSPRYKVTKRGQDVALRCDPISGHVSLYWYRQALGQGPEFLTYFNYEAQQDKSGLPNDRFSAERPEGSISTLTIQRTEQRDSAMYRCASSGSPNTEAFFGQGTRLTVV.

The rearrangement joins TRBV4-1 to TRBJ1-4; D is undetermined. Germline assignment: CDR1 MGHRA and CDR2 YSYEKL. V shed 3 bases and J shed 3 bases, with 8 bases lying between them. The CDR3 loop spans 14 amino acids. The CDR3 reads CASSQEGANEKLFF. DNA for the CDR3: TGCGCCAGCAGCCAGGAGGGAGCTAATGAAAAACTGTTTTTT.

This clonotype turned up a few times. The rearrangement links TRBV9 to TRBJ2-3; 11 bases are a match to TRBD2. The CDR3 sequence is 15 residues long. With 0 bases clipped from V and 5 bases from J, the junction kept 2 bases outside the gene matches. Germline V gene data show CDR1 as SGDLS and CDR2 as YYNGEE. CDR3 region: CASSVVAGGRDTQYF. The CDR3 DNA sequence: TGTGCCAGCAGCGTAGTAGCGGGAGGGCGAGATACGCAGTATTTT.

This clonotype has a count of ten or more. The chain uses TRBV20-1 and TRBJ1-1; tentatively, D is TRBD1 (5 bases). The CDR3 spans 13 residues. The V gene's germline CDR1 is DFQATT and CDR2 SNEGSKA (reference sequence). V gave up 5 bases and J gave up 3 bases, with 13 bases separating them. The CDR3 protein is CSADRLGDTEAFF. The CDR3 bases are TGCAGTGCTGACAGATTAGGGGACACTGAAGCTTTCTTT.

This clonotype came up many times. This chain uses TRBV27 with TRBJ2-7; D assignment may be TRBD1 or TRBD2 (5 bases each). V was pared by 7 bases and J by 7 bases, with 17 bases between. Germline CDR1 is MNHEY and CDR2 is SMNVEV (reference sequence). This CDR3 spans 13 amino acids. DNA for the CDR3: TGTGCCAGCAACCGGGACGGCATTGGGGAGCAGTACTTC. Translating gives CASNRDGIGEQYF.

This chain connects TRBV20-1 to TRBJ2-7; 10 bases agree with TRBD2. Per the germline V gene, CDR1 is DFQATT and CDR2 is SNEGSKA (reference sequence). The CDR3 contains 15 residues. The junction had 11 bases not matched to a gene; V was cut back by 6 bases and J by 3 bases. The CDR3 is CSAKSRPSGSYEQYF. The CDR3 DNA is TGCAGTGCCAAATCCCGGCCTAGCGGGAGCTACGAGCAGTACTTC.

The CDR3 DNA is TGTGCCAGCAGCTTACGGGTCAGGGGATCGGACTACGAGCAGTACTTC. Protein product: CASSLRVRGSDYEQYF. This sequence joins TRBV11-2 and TRBJ2-7; a possible D gene is TRBD1 (6 bases). The CDR3 extends over 16 amino acids. Germline CDR1 and CDR2: SGHAT and FQNNGV. V shed 2 bases and J shed 3 bases, with 17 bases lying between them. Supplemented by reference TRBV11-2 and TRBJ2-7, the full variable domain reads EAGVAQSPRYKIIEKRQSVAFWCNPISGHATLYWYQQILGQGPKLLIQFQNNGVVDDSQLPKDRFSAERLKGVDSTLKIQPAKLEDSAVYLCASSLRVRGSDYEQYFGPGTRLTVT.